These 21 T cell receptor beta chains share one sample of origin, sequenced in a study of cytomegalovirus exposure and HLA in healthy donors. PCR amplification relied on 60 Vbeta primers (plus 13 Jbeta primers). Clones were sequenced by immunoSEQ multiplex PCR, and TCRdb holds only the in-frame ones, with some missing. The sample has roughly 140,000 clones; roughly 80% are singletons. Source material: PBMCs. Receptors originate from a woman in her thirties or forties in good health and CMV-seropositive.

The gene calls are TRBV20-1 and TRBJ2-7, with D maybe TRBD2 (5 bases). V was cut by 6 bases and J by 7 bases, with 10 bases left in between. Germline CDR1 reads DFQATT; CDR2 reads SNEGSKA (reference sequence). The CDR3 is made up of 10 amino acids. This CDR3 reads CSARGGEQYF. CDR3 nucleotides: TGCAGTGCCCGGGGTGGGGAGCAGTACTTC.

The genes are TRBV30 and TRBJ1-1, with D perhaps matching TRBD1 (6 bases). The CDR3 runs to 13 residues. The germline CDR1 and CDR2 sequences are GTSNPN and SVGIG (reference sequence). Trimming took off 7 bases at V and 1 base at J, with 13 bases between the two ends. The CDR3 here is CALGGQSNTEAFF. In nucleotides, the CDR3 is TGTGCCTTGGGGGGGCAGTCGAACACTGAAGCTTTCTTT. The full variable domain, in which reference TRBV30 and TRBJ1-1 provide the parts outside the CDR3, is SQTIHQWPATLVQPVGSPLSLECTVEGTSNPNLYWYRQAAGRGLQLLFYSVGIGQISSEVPQNLSASRPQDRQFILSSKKLLLSDSGFYLCALGGQSNTEAFFGQGTRLTVV.

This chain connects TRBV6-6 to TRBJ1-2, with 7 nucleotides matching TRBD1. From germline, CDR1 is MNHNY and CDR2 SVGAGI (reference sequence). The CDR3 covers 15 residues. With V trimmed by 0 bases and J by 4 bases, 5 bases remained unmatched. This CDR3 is CASSYSDRLGYGYTF. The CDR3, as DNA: TGTGCCAGCAGTTACTCGGACAGGTTGGGCTATGGCTACACCTTC.

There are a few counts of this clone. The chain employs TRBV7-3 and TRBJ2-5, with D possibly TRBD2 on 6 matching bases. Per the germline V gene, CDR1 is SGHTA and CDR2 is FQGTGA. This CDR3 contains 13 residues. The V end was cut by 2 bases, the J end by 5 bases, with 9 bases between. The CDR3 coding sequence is TGTGCCAGCAGCTTAGGGGGGACGGAGACCCAGTACTTC. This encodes CASSLGGTETQYF.

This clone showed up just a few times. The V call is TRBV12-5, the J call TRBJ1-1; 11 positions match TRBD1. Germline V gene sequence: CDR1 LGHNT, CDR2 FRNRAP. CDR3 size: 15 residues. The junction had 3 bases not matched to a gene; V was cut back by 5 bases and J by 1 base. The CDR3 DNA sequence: TGTGCTAGTGGTCTCGGGACAGGGGGGAACACTGAAGCTTTCTTT. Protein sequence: CASGLGTGGNTEAFF.

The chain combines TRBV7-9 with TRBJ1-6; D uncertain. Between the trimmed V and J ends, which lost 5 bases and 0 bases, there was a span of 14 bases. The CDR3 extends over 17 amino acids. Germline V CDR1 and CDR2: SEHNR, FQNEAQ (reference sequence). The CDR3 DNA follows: TGTGCCAGCAGCGAAAAGGTCGGGAGCTCCTATAATTCACCCCTCCACTTT. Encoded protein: CASSEKVGSSYNSPLHF.

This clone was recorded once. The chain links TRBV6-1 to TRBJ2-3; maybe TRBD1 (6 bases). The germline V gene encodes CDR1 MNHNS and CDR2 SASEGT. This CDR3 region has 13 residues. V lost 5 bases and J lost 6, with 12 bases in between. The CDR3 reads CASSNRVEDTQYF. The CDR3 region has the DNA TGTGCCAGCAGTAACAGGGTAGAGGATACGCAGTATTTT.

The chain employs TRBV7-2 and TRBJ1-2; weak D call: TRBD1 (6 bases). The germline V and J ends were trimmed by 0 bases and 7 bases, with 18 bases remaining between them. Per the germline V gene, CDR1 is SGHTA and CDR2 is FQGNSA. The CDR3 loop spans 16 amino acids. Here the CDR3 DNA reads TGTGCCAGCAGCTTAGCTGGGGGTCTCAGGGGACGTGGCTACACCTTC. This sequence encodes CASSLAGGLRGRGYTF.

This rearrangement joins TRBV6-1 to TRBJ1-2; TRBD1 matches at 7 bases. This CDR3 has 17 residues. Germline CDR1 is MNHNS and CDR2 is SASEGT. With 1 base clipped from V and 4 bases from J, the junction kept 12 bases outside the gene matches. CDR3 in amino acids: CASSEVGGGGYVYGYTF. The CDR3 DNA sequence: TGTGCCAGCAGTGAAGTAGGGGGCGGGGGGTATGTCTATGGCTACACCTTC.

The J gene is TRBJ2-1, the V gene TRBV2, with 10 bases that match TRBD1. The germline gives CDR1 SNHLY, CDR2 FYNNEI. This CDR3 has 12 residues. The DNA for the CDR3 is TGTGCACAAAGGACAGGGGGGTATGAGCAGTTCTTC. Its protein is CAQRTGGYEQFF.

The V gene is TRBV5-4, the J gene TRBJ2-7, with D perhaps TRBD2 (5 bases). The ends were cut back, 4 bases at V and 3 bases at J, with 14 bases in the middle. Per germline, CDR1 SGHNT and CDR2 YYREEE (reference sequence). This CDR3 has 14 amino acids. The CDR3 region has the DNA TGTGCCAGCAGCCCGGAGCTAGCAGACTACGAGCAGTACTTC. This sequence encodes CASSPELADYEQYF.

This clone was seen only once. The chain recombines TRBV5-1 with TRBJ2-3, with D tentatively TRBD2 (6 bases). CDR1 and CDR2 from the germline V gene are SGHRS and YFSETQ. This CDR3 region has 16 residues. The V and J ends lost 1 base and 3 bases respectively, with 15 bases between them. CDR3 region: CASSLIPGVITDTQYF. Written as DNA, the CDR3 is TGCGCCAGCAGCTTGATTCCGGGGGTGATTACAGATACGCAGTATTTT.

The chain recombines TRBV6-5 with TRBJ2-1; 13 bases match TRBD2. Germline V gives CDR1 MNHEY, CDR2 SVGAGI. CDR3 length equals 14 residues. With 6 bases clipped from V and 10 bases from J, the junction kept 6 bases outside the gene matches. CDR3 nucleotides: TGTGCCAGCAGGACGGGACTAGCGGGACAAGAGCAGTTCTTC. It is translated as CASRTGLAGQEQFF.

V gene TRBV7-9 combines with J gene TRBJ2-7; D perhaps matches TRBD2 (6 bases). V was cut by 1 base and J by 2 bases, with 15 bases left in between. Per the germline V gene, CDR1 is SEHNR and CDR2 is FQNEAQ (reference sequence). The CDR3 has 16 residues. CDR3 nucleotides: TGTGCCAGCAGCTTAGGAGTAGGGACGGGGGCCTACGAGCAGTACTTC. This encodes CASSLGVGTGAYEQYF.

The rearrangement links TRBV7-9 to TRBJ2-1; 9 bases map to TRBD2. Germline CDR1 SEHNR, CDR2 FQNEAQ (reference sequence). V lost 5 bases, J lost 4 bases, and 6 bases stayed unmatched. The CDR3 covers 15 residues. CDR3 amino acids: CASSPLAGIYNEQFF. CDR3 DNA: TGTGCCAGCAGCCCCCTAGCGGGGATTTACAATGAGCAGTTCTTC.

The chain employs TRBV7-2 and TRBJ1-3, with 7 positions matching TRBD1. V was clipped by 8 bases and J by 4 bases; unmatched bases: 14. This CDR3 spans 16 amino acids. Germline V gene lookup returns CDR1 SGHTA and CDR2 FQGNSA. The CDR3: CASARTDRVKGNTIYF. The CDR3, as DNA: TGTGCCAGCGCTAGGACCGACAGGGTGAAAGGAAACACCATATATTTT.

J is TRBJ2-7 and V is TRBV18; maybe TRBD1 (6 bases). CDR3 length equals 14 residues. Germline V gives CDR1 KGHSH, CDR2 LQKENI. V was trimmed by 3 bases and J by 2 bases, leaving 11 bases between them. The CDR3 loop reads CASSPLGQTYEQYF. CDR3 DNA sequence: TGTGCCAGCTCACCTCTAGGACAGACCTACGAGCAGTACTTC.

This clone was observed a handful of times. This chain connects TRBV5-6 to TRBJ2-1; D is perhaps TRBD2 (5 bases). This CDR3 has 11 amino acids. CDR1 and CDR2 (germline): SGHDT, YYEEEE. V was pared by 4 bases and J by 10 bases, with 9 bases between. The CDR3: CASSRGPEQFF. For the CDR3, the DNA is TGTGCCAGCAGCCGAGGGCCAGAGCAGTTCTTC. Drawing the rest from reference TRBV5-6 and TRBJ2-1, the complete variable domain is DAGVTQSPTHLIKTRGQQVTLRCSPKSGHDTVSWYQQALGQGPQFIFQYYEEEERQRGNFPDRFSGHQFPNYSSELNVNALLLGDSALYLCASSRGPEQFFGPGTRLTVL.

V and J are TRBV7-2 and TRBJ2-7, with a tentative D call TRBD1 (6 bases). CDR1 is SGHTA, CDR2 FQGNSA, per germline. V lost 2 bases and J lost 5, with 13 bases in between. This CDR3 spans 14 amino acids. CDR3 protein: CASSLFGGSDEQYF. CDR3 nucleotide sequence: TGTGCCAGCAGCTTATTTGGGGGCAGCGACGAGCAGTACTTC.

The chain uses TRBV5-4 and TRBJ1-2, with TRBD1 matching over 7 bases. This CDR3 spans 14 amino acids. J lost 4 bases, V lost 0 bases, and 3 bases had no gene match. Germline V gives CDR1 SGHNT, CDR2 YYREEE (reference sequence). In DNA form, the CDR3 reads TGTGCCAGCAGCTTGGAGGGACAGAGCTATGGCTACACCTTC. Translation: CASSLEGQSYGYTF.

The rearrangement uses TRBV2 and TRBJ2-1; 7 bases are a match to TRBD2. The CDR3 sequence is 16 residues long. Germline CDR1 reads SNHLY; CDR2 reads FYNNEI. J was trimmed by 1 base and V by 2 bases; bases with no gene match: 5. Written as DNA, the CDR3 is TGTGCCAGCAGTGAATTCGGGGGGACTTCCTACAATGAGCAGTTCTTC. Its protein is CASSEFGGTSYNEQFF.